This T cell receptor beta chain comes out of a study of blood T cell repertoires in COVID-19. This CDR3 spans 15 amino acids. V lost 5 bases to trimming and J lost 4 bases; unmatched junction nucleotides: 10. Germline-derived CDR1 and CDR2 are ENHRY and SYGVKD. Profiling relied on immunoSEQ multiplex PCR, and the TCRdb table lists in-frame clones only, not all of them. The sample holds fewer than 300,000 clones; about nine tenths are singletons and the top ten take 1.2%. The TCR comes from a woman aged 40 to 49 with acute COVID-19. What was sequenced was PBMCs or T cells enriched from blood (not recorded which). The chain has TRBV10-3 and TRBJ1-1; 7 nucleotides line up with TRBD1. CDR3 in amino acids: CAISTGEGDGTEAFF. DNA for the CDR3: TGTGCCATCAGTACAGGGGAAGGGGATGGCACTGAAGCTTTCTTT.